The sample holds many counts of the clone carrying this T cell receptor (beta chain). As yet, its antigen is unknown. Library construction for TCR beta used iRepertoire HTBI primers and Arm-PCR of CDR3 regions. Original handling: Identification yielded around 68 TRBV and 13 to 15 TRBJ segments across samples. TCRdb fed the multiplex PCR reads into MiXCR, producing one record per CDR3 protein. What appears here as the V and J calls and clone size reflects TCRdb's work, not the paper's. Of around 300,000 distinct CDR3 sequences in the sample, around a fifth were seen once. This record comes from a study of regulatory T cells in long-lasting Graves disease. The CDR3 extends over 14 amino acids. The V end was cut by 4 bases, the J end by 3 bases, with 13 bases between. Per germline, CDR1 SNHLY and CDR2 FYNNEI. Time point defined: persistent/refractory GD, antithyroid drugs over 5 years with positive TRAb. Making the TCR library involved RNA that had been extracted from PBMCs. Patients of an endocrinology department in Xi'an, China, were included.

Study findings and constraints: When disease was persistent, TRBV28, TRBJ1-2 and TRBJ2-5 were the favored segments. Patients whose Graves' disease persisted exhibited lower TCR diversity than those newly diagnosed.

The receptor comes from a female donor with Graves disease. The source material was peripheral blood mononuclear cells (PBMCs), sampled when the disease was refractory, from a patient treated with antithyroid drugs. This rearrangement joins TRBV2 to TRBJ2-7, with D uncertain. The CDR3 nucleotides are TGTGCCAGCAGTGTGTCTCCGACCGTCTACGAGCAGTACTTC. This sequence encodes CASSVSPTVYEQYF. The full variable domain, in which reference TRBV2 and TRBJ2-7 provide the parts outside the CDR3, is EPEVTQTPSHQVTQMGQEVILRCVPISNHLYFYWYRQILGQKVEFLVSFYNNEISEKSEIFDDQFSVERPDGSNFTLKIRSTKLEDSAMYFCASSVSPTVYEQYFGPGTRLTVT.